Below are 9 T cell receptor beta chains sequenced from a single sample in a study of T cells in women clearing cervical HPV infection. Repertoires were generated with immunoSEQ multiplex PCR, while TCRdb's copy carries only in-frame clones and drops some. This listing includes about 31,000 clones. The sequencing sample was made of blood buffy coat. The receptor source for this set is a woman between 18 and 75 years old with a cervical HPV16 infection that either progressed to CIN3+ or cleared (not recorded which).

On this clone itself: Coverage ceases 3 residues before the CDR3 finishes, and the germline J gene fills in the end. V gene TRBV11-2 combines with J gene TRBJ1-5, with 7 bases aligning to TRBD1. The junction had 1 base not matched to a gene; V was cut back by 0 bases and J by 2 bases. The CDR3 consists of 15 residues. The germline V gene has CDR1 SGHAT and CDR2 FQNNGV. The sequenced part of the CDR3 DNA is TGTGCCAGCAGCTTAGATACAGGGGGCAATCAGCCC. It translates to CASSLDTGGNQP. The entire CDR3 is CASSLDTGGNQPQHF.

As concerns this clone: The CDR3 is cut off 3 residues early in the read; its end comes from the germline J gene. The genes are TRBV30 and TRBJ2-7; no definite D call. Germline V gene lookup returns CDR1 GTSNPN and CDR2 SVGIG (reference sequence). The length of the CDR3 is 14 residues. V shed 5 bases and J shed 0 bases, with 14 bases lying between them. CDR3 DNA (partial): TGTGCCTGGGCCTTACACCTTTCCTCCTACGAG. This translates into CAWALHLSSYE. The entire CDR3 sequence reads CAWALHLSSYEQYF.

Regarding this clone: A read error may account for a junction end that differs from germline. Other DNA sequences in this sample translate to the same CDR3. CDR3 in amino acids: CASSPVRTDTYTF. The covered CDR3 bases are TGTGCTAGCTCACCCGTTCGCACAGATACC. The rearrangement joins TRBV18 to TRBJ1-2; D unclear. The DNA ends 3 residues before the CDR3 does, and the rest of the CDR3 is filled in from the germline J gene. The CDR3 is 13 residues long. Germline CDR1 is KGHSH and CDR2 is LQKENI.

About this clone itself: The CDR3 end lies 3 residues beyond the end of the read and is filled in from the germline J gene. The chain joins TRBV19 to TRBJ2-4; 12 nucleotides match TRBD1. This CDR3 has 16 residues. Germline values: CDR1 LNHDA, CDR2 SQIVND (reference sequence). The CDR3: CASNQRGTGGHSGQYF. The CDR3 DNA, read in part, is TGTGCCAGTAACCAACGAGGGACAGGGGGCCATTCCGGT.

The part of the CDR3 DNA that was read is TGCAGTGCTGCGGACAGACAAGAGACC. Residues: CSAADRQET. The full CDR3 sequence reads CSAADRQETQYF. The chain recombines TRBV20-1 with TRBJ2-5, with TRBD1 as a possible D gene (6 bases). The read stops 3 residues short of the end of the CDR3; the missing end is completed from the germline J gene. V was pared by 5 bases and J by 2 bases, with 9 bases between. The germline CDR1 and CDR2 sequences are DFQATT and SNEGSKA (reference sequence). The CDR3 consists of 12 residues.

With regard to this clone: The read ends 3 residues early relative to the CDR3; the germline J gene fills the gap. V is TRBV6-4 and J is TRBJ1-2; 8 nucleotides align to TRBD1. Germline V gives CDR1 MRHNA, CDR2 SNTAGT. The length of the CDR3 is 11 residues. CDR3 DNA, as far as it was read: TGTGCCACTAGACAGGGGCGAGGC. It translates to CATRQGRG. The CDR3 reads in full as CATRQGRGYTF.

Comment on this clone: The read ends 3 residues early relative to the CDR3; the germline J gene fills the gap. V is TRBV7-3 and J is TRBJ1-1; the D gene is possibly TRBD1 (6 bases). Trimming removed 6 bases from V and 5 bases from J, with 19 bases in between. The CDR3 is 15 amino acids. Germline V gives CDR1 SGHTA, CDR2 FQGTGA. The covered CDR3 bases are TGTGCCAGCAGTCCAAGAGGGGGGGCAAGGACTGAA. As protein: CASSPRGGARTE. The whole CDR3 is CASSPRGGARTEAFF.

Turning to this clone: The read is 3 residues too short to cover the CDR3 end, so that end is filled in from the germline J gene. Different DNA sequences within this sample yield the same CDR3. This sequence joins TRBV30 and TRBJ1-3, with a possible D match to TRBD1 (6 bases). This CDR3 has 13 residues. Germline V CDR1 and CDR2: GTSNPN, SVGIG (reference sequence). V dropped 3 bases and J dropped 0 bases, with 6 bases sitting between them. The DNA read from the CDR3 is TGTGCCTGGAGACAGGGCTCTGGAAACACC. This translates into CAWRQGSGNT. From start to end, the CDR3 is CAWRQGSGNTIYF.

CDR3 DNA (partial): TGTGCCAGCAGTCCTAGGGGTCAAGCTTCACCA. Translation: CASSPRGQASP. The whole CDR3 sequence reads CASSPRGQASPLFF. The V call is TRBV2, the J call TRBJ1-4; a weak D match, TRBD1 (5 bases). The read is 3 residues too short to cover the CDR3 end, so that end is filled in from the germline J gene. CDR1 and CDR2 (germline): SNHLY, FYNNEI. The CDR3 totals 14 residues.